This is a list of T cell receptor beta chains from one sample in a study of a mutant IDH1 vaccine in newly diagnosed glioma. These TCRs' antigens remain unknown. Measured with immunoSEQ multiplex PCR; TCRdb has only the in-frame clones, and not every one. The profile covers some 26,000 clones, with approximately 70% appearing a single time and 9.5% to 11% taken by the ten largest. This specimen consisted of peripheral blood mononuclear cells (PBMCs), obtained from a glioma patient whose treatment included an IDH1 peptide vaccine. Every receptor here comes from a man between 18 and 29 years old with glioma. Some clones in this sample may be carry-over from other donors' samples. The conserved cysteine and the conserved F or W are not part of the CDR3 here. D genes are given only for firm matches. Size values are once, few and many counts, or a class for expanded clones, and some rows have none.

j_call | d_call | v_call | cdr3_length | clone_size | cdr3_aa
TRBJ2-2 | TRBD2 | TRBV4-2 | 19 | once | ASSQRAPGLAGWSDTGELF
TRBJ2-7 | - | TRBV4-2 | 12 | - | ASSQVDPTYEQY
TRBJ2-7 | TRBD1 | TRBV7-8 | 14 | few | ASSLAGGQGLYEQY
TRBJ2-2 | - | TRBV29-1 | 12 | - | HHKGTSNTGELF
TRBJ1-3 | TRBD1 | TRBV7-8 | 14 | few | ASSARQGRSGNTIY
TRBJ1-5 | - | TRBV2 | 12 | once | ASSEALLQGPQH
TRBJ2-7 | - | TRBV30 | 12 | - | AWSTGGSSYEQY
TRBJ2-7 | TRBD1 | TRBV4-3 | 14 | - | ASSPGRGRQVFEQY
TRBJ2-7 | - | TRBV7-2 | 13 | - | ASSLPGTHSYEQY
TRBJ2-3 | TRBD2 | TRBV18 | 15 | - | ASSPPQVLAWPDTQY
TRBJ1-1 | - | TRBV6-1 | 12 | - | ASSARAGGTEAF
TRBJ2-1 | - | TRBV4-3 | 15 | - | ASSQDVRGLAEFEQF
TRBJ1-5 | - | TRBV7-3 | 13 | - | ASSLRTLKNQPQH
TRBJ1-1 | - | TRBV7-2 | 13 | - | ASSLHGRGQAEAF
TRBJ2-1 | TRBD1 | TRBV7-8 | 15 | few | ASSSTRQGASLNEQF
TRBJ1-2 | - | TRBV13 | 11 | - | ASSLLGRGGYT
TRBJ1-1 | - | TRBV9 | 11 | - | ASSPHGATEAF
TRBJ1-5 | - | TRBV7-2 | 12 | - | ASSLGSGNQPQH
TRBJ2-7 | - | TRBV9 | 11 | - | ASSMGPNNEQY
TRBJ1-1 | TRBD1 | TRBV6-5 | 13 | few | ASSPGTEPNTEAF
TRBJ1-2 | - | TRBV30 | 10 | - | AWSPGNYGYT
TRBJ1-1 | - | TRBV7-2 | 10 | few | ASSPVSTEAF
TRBJ1-1 | - | TRBV5-1 | 9 | few | ASSQGTEAF
TRBJ2-1 | - | TRBV6-5 | 12 | - | ASSYSRSYNEQF
TRBJ1-6 | - | TRBV19 | 15 | - | ASRPSVPSSYNSPLH
TRBJ2-3 | - | TRBV7-8 | 18 | - | ASSLVHGGSGQSSTDTQY
TRBJ2-7 | - | TRBV6-5 | 11 | - | ASSYRGSYEQY
TRBJ2-7 | - | TRBV27 | 14 | - | ASRELRSEDPYEQY
TRBJ2-7 | - | TRBV15 | 13 | once | ATSRDGGVSYEQY
TRBJ1-4 | - | TRBV4-1 | 12 | - | ASSQKPPNEKLF
TRBJ2-1 | TRBD2 | TRBV14 | 18 | - | ASSQASGTSGRLINNEQF
TRBJ1-5 | - | TRBV6-5 | 10 | few | ASRGLNQPQH
TRBJ2-3 | - | TRBV9 | 9 | - | ASSASDTQY
TRBJ2-3 | - | TRBV5-1 | 12 | - | ASSFLGTENTQY
TRBJ2-7 | - | TRBV7-2 | 9 | - | ASSLLYEQY
TRBJ2-7 | TRBD1 | TRBV2 | 12 | - | ASSAQGVVYEQY
TRBJ1-5 | - | TRBV28 | 14 | - | ASSFRRLALYQPQH
TRBJ2-3 | - | TRBV4-3 | 14 | - | ASSQTVGMQTDTQY
TRBJ1-5 | - | TRBV10-3 | 13 | - | AISESGTSNQPQH
TRBJ1-1 | - | TRBV5-1 | 12 | - | ASSWGQGNTEAF
TRBJ2-7 | TRBD1 | TRBV5-6 | 12 | - | ASSLGRTGYEQY
TRBJ2-7 | TRBD1 | TRBV4-1 | 13 | - | ASSPPGQGAYEQY
TRBJ2-3 | - | TRBV19 | 11 | - | ASSTGDTDTQY
TRBJ1-5 | - | TRBV7-2 | 15 | - | ASTPGHSLYSNQPQH
TRBJ2-7 | - | TRBV5-6 | 13 | few | ASSQGEIEYYEQY
TRBJ2-1 | - | TRBV11-3 | 14 | - | ASSSGRCTAYNEQF
TRBJ1-1 | - | TRBV4-3 | 11 | - | ASSQEPESEAF
TRBJ2-7 | TRBD1 | TRBV7-9 | 13 | - | ASSTPRQGALEQY
TRBJ2-3 | - | TRBV4-1 | 13 | - | ASSQGTGTFSTQY
TRBJ1-4 | - | TRBV4-1 | 14 | - | ASSQGGARGGEKLF
TRBJ1-2 | - | TRBV5-4 | 10 | - | ASSSPARPYT
TRBJ1-4 | - | TRBV5-1 | 13 | - | ASSWKGLPNEKLF
TRBJ1-2 | - | TRBV6-6 | 11 | once | ASWELQGDGYT
TRBJ2-1 | - | TRBV9 | 12 | - | ASSVATAYNEQF
TRBJ1-2 | - | TRBV4-3 | 13 | - | ASSQDSGNDYGYT
TRBJ1-2 | - | TRBV4-2 | 13 | - | ASSPGQPDGGGYT
TRBJ1-2 | - | TRBV7-9 | 13 | - | ASSLVSRSRHGYT
TRBJ2-7 | - | TRBV7-9 | 12 | - | ASRRDTGAYEQY
TRBJ2-5 | - | TRBV10-3 | 10 | once | AISETGETQY
TRBJ1-1 | - | TRBV7-2 | 16 | - | ASSTTTEVFSMNTEAF